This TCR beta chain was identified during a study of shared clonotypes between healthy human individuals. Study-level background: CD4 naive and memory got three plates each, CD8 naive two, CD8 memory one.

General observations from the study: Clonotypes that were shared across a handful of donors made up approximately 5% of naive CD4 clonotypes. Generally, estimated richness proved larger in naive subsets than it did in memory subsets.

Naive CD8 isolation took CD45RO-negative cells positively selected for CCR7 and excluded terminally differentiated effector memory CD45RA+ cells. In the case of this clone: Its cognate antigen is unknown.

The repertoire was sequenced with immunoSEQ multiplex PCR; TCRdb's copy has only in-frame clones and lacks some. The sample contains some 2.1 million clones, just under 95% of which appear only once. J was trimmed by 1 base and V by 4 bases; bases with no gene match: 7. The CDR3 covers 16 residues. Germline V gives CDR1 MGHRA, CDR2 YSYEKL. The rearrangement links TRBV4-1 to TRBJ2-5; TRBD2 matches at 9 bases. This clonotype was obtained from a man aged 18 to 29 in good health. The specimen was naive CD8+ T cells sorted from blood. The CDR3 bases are TGCGCCAGCAGCCGAGGAGCGGGAGGTTTCCAAGAGACCCAGTACTTC. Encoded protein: CASSRGAGGFQETQYF.